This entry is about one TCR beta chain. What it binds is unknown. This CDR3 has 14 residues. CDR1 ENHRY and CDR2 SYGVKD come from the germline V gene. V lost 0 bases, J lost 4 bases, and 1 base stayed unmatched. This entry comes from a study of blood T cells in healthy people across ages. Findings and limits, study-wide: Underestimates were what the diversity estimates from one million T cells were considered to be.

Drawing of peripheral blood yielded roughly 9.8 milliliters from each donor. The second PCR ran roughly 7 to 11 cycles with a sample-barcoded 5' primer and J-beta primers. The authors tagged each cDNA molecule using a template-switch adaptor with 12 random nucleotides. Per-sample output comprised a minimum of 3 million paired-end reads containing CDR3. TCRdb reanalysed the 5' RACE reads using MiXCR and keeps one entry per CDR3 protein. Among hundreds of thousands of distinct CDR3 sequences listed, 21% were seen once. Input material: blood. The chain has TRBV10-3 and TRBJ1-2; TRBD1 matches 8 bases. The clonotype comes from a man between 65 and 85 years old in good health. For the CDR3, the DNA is TGTGCCATCAGTGAGTCCGACAGGGGCTATGGCTACACCTTC. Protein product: CAISESDRGYGYTF.